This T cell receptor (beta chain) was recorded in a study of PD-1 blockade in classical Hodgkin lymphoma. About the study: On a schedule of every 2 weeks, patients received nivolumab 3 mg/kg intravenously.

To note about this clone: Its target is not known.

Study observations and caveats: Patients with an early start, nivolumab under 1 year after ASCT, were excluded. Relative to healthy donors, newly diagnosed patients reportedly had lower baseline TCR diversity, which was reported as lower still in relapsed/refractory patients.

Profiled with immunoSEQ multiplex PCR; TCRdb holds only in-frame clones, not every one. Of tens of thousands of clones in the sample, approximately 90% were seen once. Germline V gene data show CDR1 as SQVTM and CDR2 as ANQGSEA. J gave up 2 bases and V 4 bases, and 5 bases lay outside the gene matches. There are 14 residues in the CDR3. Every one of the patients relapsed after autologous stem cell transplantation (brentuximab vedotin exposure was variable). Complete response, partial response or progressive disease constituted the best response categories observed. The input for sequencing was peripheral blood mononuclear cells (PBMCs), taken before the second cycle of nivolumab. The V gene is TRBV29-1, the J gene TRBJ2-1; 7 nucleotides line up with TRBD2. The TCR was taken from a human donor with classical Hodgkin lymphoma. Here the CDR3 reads CSVARGDPYNEQFF. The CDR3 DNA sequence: TGCAGCGTTGCACGGGGGGACCCCTACAATGAGCAGTTCTTC.